A single sample gave rise to the 29 T cell receptor beta chains below, sequenced in a study of blood T cells in healthy people across ages. For the second PCR, which ran for about 6 to 11 cycles, a sample-barcoded 5' primer and a J-beta primer mix were used. TCRdb reanalysed the 5' RACE reads using MiXCR and keeps one entry per CDR3 protein. The sample carries approximately 900,000 distinct CDR3 sequences, about 48% recorded once. Source material: blood. The source is a man under 40 in good health.

This chain uses TRBV5-1 with TRBJ2-1; no firm D call. The V end lost 4 bases, the J end lost 5 bases, and 13 bases lay between the germline ends. The CDR3 length is 14 residues. Germline CDR1 and CDR2: SGHRS and YFSETQ. CDR3 amino acids: CASSAMAPNNEQFF. The CDR3 nucleotides are TGCGCCAGCAGCGCTATGGCCCCTAACAATGAGCAGTTCTTC.

The J gene is TRBJ1-5, the V gene TRBV6-2 or TRBV6-3, with D possibly TRBD1 on 5 matching bases. This CDR3 is 14 amino acids long. Germline-derived CDR1 and CDR2 are MNHEY and SVGEGT. Between the trimmed V and J ends, which lost 7 bases and 0 bases, there was a span of 10 bases. CDR3 coding DNA: TGTGCCAGCATAGACAGAAATAGCAATCAGCCCCAGCATTTT. The encoded protein is CASIDRNSNQPQHF.

The chain uses TRBV20-1 and TRBJ2-5, with TRBD1 identical over 8 bases. The last part of the DNA fits TRBJ2-7 better; the J call may be wrong. The CDR3 extends over 13 amino acids. In germline, CDR1 is DFQATT, CDR2 SNEGSKA (reference sequence). The CDR3, as DNA: TGCAGTGCTGACCAAGACAGGGGAAACGAGCAGTACTTC. This encodes CSADQDRGNEQYF.

The chain joins TRBV29-1 to TRBJ1-1; TRBD1 is a possible D gene (5 bases). The V end lost 5 bases, the J end lost 1 base, and 11 bases lay between the germline ends. This CDR3 has 13 amino acids. Germline CDR1 reads SQVTM; CDR2 reads ANQGSEA. CDR3 loop: CSVKQVQNTEAFF. CDR3 bases: TGCAGCGTTAAACAGGTACAGAACACTGAAGCTTTCTTT.

The gene calls are TRBV7-8 and TRBJ1-6; D remains unclear. The CDR3 length is 13 residues. Germline V lookup: CDR1 SGHVS, CDR2 FQNEAQ. Trimming removed 0 bases at V and 7 bases at J, with 4 bases between. This CDR3 is CASSLALNSPLHF. In nucleotides, the CDR3 is TGTGCCAGCAGCTTAGCCCTCAATTCACCCCTCCACTTT.

This clonotype has a single count. The V call is TRBV5-1, the J call TRBJ1-1, with D possibly matching TRBD1 (6 bases). CDR3 length: 15 amino acids. The V end lost 3 bases, the J end lost 7 bases, and 19 bases lay between the germline ends. Germline CDR1 SGHRS, CDR2 YFSETQ. The CDR3 sequence: CASSSSTGLGFEAFF. The CDR3 DNA sequence: TGCGCCAGCAGCTCCTCGACAGGCCTGGGTTTTGAAGCTTTCTTT.

This clonotype was counted once. The V gene is TRBV20-1, the J gene TRBJ1-5; TRBD1 aligns across 7 bases. Germline V gene sequence: CDR1 DFQATT, CDR2 SNEGSKA (reference sequence). V shed 3 bases and J 3 bases; nucleotides not matched to a gene: 8. The CDR3 is 15 amino acids. The CDR3 DNA follows: TGCAGTGCTAGCCGACAGGGACGTGCCAATCAGCCCCAGCATTTT. Protein: CSASRQGRANQPQHF.

This clonotype has more than one count but fewer than ten. The genes are TRBV3-1 and TRBJ2-2; the D is unclear. The germline V and J ends were trimmed by 2 bases and 1 base, with 5 bases remaining between them. CDR3 length: 14 residues. The germline gives CDR1 LGHDT, CDR2 YNNKEL (reference sequence). This CDR3 reads CASSQQQNTGELFF. The CDR3 nucleotides are TGTGCCAGCAGCCAACAACAGAACACCGGGGAGCTGTTTTTT.

This clonotype came up a few times. The chain carries TRBV7-2 and TRBJ2-5; 10 nucleotides line up with TRBD2. Looked up from germline, CDR1 is SGHTA and CDR2 is FQGNSA. This CDR3 contains 13 residues. With V trimmed by 6 bases and J by 11 bases, 9 bases remained unmatched. Here the CDR3 reads CASSLGLAVEQYF. CDR3 nucleotides: TGTGCCAGCAGTCTTGGACTAGCGGTGGAGCAGTACTTC.

This chain links TRBV7-2 with TRBJ2-3; 9 nucleotides agree with TRBD1. With V trimmed by 6 bases and J by 4 bases, 11 bases remained unmatched. The CDR3 spans 16 residues. The germline V gene encodes CDR1 SGHTA and CDR2 FQGNSA. CDR3 sequence (DNA): TGTGCCAGCAGTCCCAGCCGGGACAGGGCCCCAGATACGCAGTATTTT. Protein: CASSPSRDRAPDTQYF.

The V call is TRBV2, the J call TRBJ1-2, with D possibly being TRBD1 (6 bases). V gave up 10 bases and J gave up 6 bases, with 21 bases separating them. The CDR3 covers 14 residues. Germline CDR1 and CDR2: SNHLY and FYNNEI. DNA for the CDR3: TGTGCCACCCCATTGGGGGCCAGGGGTAATGGCTACACCTTC. Translated, it gives CATPLGARGNGYTF.

This clonotype was recorded a few times. This chain links TRBV20-1 with TRBJ2-5; TRBD2 matches 7 bases. The CDR3 totals 14 residues. The J segment lost 1 base and the V segment lost 3 bases, leaving 5 bases of the junction unmatched. CDR1 is DFQATT and CDR2 is SNEGSKA in the germline V gene (reference sequence). The chain's CDR3 is CSASEGTTQETQYF. The CDR3 region has the DNA TGCAGTGCTAGTGAGGGGACTACCCAAGAGACCCAGTACTTC.

This clonotype was seen many times. V gene TRBV20-1 combines with J gene TRBJ2-1; 11 bases line up with TRBD2. There are 17 residues in the CDR3. CDR1 and CDR2 from the germline V gene are DFQATT and SNEGSKA (reference sequence). Trimming cost V 1 base and J 4 bases; bases outside gene matches: 9. CDR3 protein: CSARVEYSSGGYNEQFF. The CDR3 coding sequence is TGCAGTGCTAGAGTGGAATATTCTAGCGGGGGGTACAATGAGCAGTTCTTC.

The rearrangement joins TRBV11-2 to TRBJ1-2; 7 bases fit TRBD1. CDR3 length: 16 residues. The germline gives CDR1 SGHAT, CDR2 FQNNGV. The ends lost 5 bases at V and 6 bases at J; junction bases unmatched: 15. The CDR3 is CASSNLRDSQLNGYTF. CDR3 in DNA: TGTGCCAGCAGCAACCTACGGGACAGTCAACTCAATGGCTACACCTTC.

The V gene is TRBV4-3, the J gene TRBJ1-2; D is possibly TRBD1 (6 bases). Germline loops: CDR1 LGHNA, CDR2 YSLEER. The CDR3 is 16 amino acids. Deletions cut 4 bases from V and 3 bases from J, with 18 bases between. The chain's CDR3 is CASSPTGGGGYYGYTF. The CDR3 DNA reads as TGCGCCAGCAGCCCCACCGGGGGCGGAGGATACTATGGCTACACCTTC.

Notes on this clonotype: At one end, the junction sequence differs from germline, possibly due to a read error. The V gene is TRBV11-1, the J gene TRBJ2-6, with D perhaps TRBD1 (5 bases). Germline V gene sequence: CDR1 SGHAT, CDR2 FQDESV (reference sequence). The CDR3 is 15 residues long. Here the CDR3 DNA reads TGTGCCGGCAGCGTAACAGGTTCTGGGGCCAACGTCCTGACTTTC. It encodes CAGSVTGSGANVLTF.

The chain links TRBV12-3 or TRBV12-4 to TRBJ2-7, with D maybe TRBD1 (6 bases). The CDR3 runs 13 residues. V lost 3 bases, J lost 4 bases, and 10 bases lay in between. CDR3 in DNA: TGTGCCAGCAGTTTCGGGACAATATACGAGCAGTACTTC. Translated: CASSFGTIYEQYF.

This clonotype was observed once. The chain couples TRBV28 to TRBJ1-2; a possible D gene is TRBD1 (6 bases). V lost 0 bases, J lost 8 bases, and 10 bases lay in between. The CDR3 is 13 residues long. From germline, CDR1 is MDHEN and CDR2 SYDVKM. As DNA, the CDR3 is TGTGCCAGCAGTTTATGGGCAGGGGAAGGCTACACCTTC. This translates into CASSLWAGEGYTF.

The chain combines TRBV28 with TRBJ1-4, with TRBD1 as a possible D gene (5 bases). Germline CDR1 MDHEN, CDR2 SYDVKM. CDR3 size: 15 residues. The ends were cut back, 2 bases at V and 4 bases at J, with 11 bases in the middle. The DNA of the CDR3 is TGTGCCAGCAGTTTAAGGGACGGACATAATGAAAAACTGTTTTTT. Translating gives CASSLRDGHNEKLFF.

In its sample, this clonotype was seen once. The CDR3 nucleotides read TGCAGTACTCTCCCCGGGACAGGCGTCGGCGAGCAGTACTTC. Its protein product is CSTLPGTGVGEQYF. The V call is TRBV20-1, the J call TRBJ2-5; 8 nucleotides align to TRBD1. The J call may be in error: the DNA end matches TRBJ2-7 better. Germline V lookup: CDR1 DFQATT, CDR2 SNEGSKA (reference sequence). The CDR3 has 14 residues.

The rearrangement uses TRBV4-1 and TRBJ1-2; D may be TRBD1 (6 bases). Germline CDR1 is MGHRA and CDR2 is YSYEKL. Between the trimmed V and J ends, which lost 1 base and 2 bases, there was a span of 11 bases. The CDR3 has 15 residues. As DNA, the CDR3 is TGCGCCAGCAGCCAAGTCACAGGGAGGAACTATGGCTACACCTTC. This gives the protein CASSQVTGRNYGYTF.

This chain connects TRBV6-4 to TRBJ2-3; D uncertain. Between the trimmed V and J ends, which lost 3 bases and 0 bases, there was a span of 7 bases. The CDR3 is 14 residues long. The germline CDR1 and CDR2 sequences are MRHNA and SNTAGT. CDR3 bases: TGTGCCAGCAGTGATGGCAGAAGCACAGATACGCAGTATTTT. This encodes CASSDGRSTDTQYF.

There are a few counts of this clonotype. This chain links TRBV27 with TRBJ2-3; 9 bases agree with TRBD2. Germline-derived CDR1 and CDR2 are MNHEY and SMNVEV (reference sequence). The ends lost 1 base at V and 0 bases at J; junction bases unmatched: 5. The CDR3 contains 17 residues. The CDR3: CASSLWSSGASTDTQYF. The CDR3 bases are TGTGCCAGCAGTTTATGGTCTAGCGGGGCCAGCACAGATACGCAGTATTTT.

V usage is TRBV5-1 and J usage is TRBJ2-7; possible D gene TRBD2, 6 bases. V was pared by 4 bases and J by 4 bases, with 18 bases between. Per germline, CDR1 SGHRS and CDR2 YFSETQ. This CDR3 spans 15 amino acids. The CDR3 nucleotides read TGCGCCAGCAGCCCCGGGGACTCTATCCCTTACGAGCAGTACTTC. It translates to CASSPGDSIPYEQYF.

With respect to this clonotype: With a much larger clone just one base away, this may be a read error. The chain combines TRBV12-3 or TRBV12-4 with TRBJ2-1; D is unclear. The CDR3 spans 13 residues. The CDR3 coding sequence is TGTACCAGCAGTGACTCGGCAAACAATGAGCAGTTCTTC. Residues: CTSSDSANNEQFF.

Here the CDR3 DNA reads TGTGCCAGCTACCTTAATTGGGACACTGAAGCTTTCTTT. The encoded protein is CASYLNWDTEAFF. This sequence joins TRBV6-5 and TRBJ1-1; D not resolved. The V end lost 8 bases, the J end lost 3 bases, and 13 bases lay between the germline ends. CDR1 and CDR2 from the germline V gene are MNHEY and SVGAGI. The CDR3 is made up of 13 amino acids.

This clonotype was counted a few times. The rearrangement joins TRBV4-1 to TRBJ2-1; weak D call: TRBD1 (6 bases). Trimming pared 7 bases from V and 6 bases from J, leaving 13 bases between. This CDR3 spans 13 amino acids. Germline loops: CDR1 MGHRA, CDR2 YSYEKL. The CDR3 region has the DNA TGCGCCAGCATACCGGGACACCGCAATGAGCAGTTCTTC. Its translation: CASIPGHRNEQFF.

This clonotype was counted a single time. The chain carries TRBV30 and TRBJ2-3, with 8 nucleotides matching TRBD2. V lost 8 bases and J lost 2; bases outside the gene matches: 9. This CDR3 contains 14 residues. Germline assignment: CDR1 GTSNPN and CDR2 SVGIG (reference sequence). The DNA for the CDR3 is TGTGCCCACGCGAGCGGGGGAGACACAGATACGCAGTATTTT. This codes for CAHASGGDTDTQYF.

The CDR3 here is CASMEKGNYGYTF. The CDR3 bases are TGTGCCAGCATGGAAAAAGGGAACTATGGCTACACCTTC. The genes are TRBV12-3 or TRBV12-4 and TRBJ1-2; D gene ambiguous. The CDR3 loop spans 13 amino acids. V was cut by 7 bases and J by 2 bases, with 11 bases left in between.